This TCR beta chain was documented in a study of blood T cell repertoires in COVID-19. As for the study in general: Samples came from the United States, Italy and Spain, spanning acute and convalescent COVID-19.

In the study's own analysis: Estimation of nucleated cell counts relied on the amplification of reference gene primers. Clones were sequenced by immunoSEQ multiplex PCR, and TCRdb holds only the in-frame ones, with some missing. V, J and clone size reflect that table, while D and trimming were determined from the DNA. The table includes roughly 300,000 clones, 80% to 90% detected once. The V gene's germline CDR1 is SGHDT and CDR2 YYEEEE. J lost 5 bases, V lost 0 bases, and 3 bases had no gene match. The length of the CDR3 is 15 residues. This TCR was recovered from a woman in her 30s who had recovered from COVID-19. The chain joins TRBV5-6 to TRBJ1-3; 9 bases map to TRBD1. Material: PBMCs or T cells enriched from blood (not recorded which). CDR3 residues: CASSLAQGARNTIYF. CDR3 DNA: TGTGCCAGCAGCTTGGCACAGGGGGCCAGAAACACCATATATTTT. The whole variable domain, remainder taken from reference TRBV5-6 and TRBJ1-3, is DAGVTQSPTHLIKTRGQQVTLRCSPKSGHDTVSWYQQALGQGPQFIFQYYEEEERQRGNFPDRFSGHQFPNYSSELNVNALLLGDSALYLCASSLAQGARNTIYFGEGSWLTVV.